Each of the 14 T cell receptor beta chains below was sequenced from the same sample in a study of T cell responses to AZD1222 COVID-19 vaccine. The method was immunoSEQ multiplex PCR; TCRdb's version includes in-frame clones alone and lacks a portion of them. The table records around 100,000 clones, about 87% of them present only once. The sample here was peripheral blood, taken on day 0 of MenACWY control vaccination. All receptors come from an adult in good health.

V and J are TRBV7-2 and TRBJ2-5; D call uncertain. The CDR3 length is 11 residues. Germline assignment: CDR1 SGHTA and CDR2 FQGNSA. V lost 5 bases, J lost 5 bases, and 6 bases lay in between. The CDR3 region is CASSKRETQYF. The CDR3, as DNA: TGTGCCAGCAGCAAACGGGAGACCCAGTACTTC.

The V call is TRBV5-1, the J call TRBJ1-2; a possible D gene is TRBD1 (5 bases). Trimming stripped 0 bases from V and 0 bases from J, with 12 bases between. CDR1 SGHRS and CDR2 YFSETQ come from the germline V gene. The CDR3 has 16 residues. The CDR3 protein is CASSLAGLRPNYGYTF. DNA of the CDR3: TGCGCCAGCAGCTTGGCGGGACTTCGACCTAACTATGGCTACACCTTC.

The DNA of the CDR3 is TGTGCCAGCAGTTTATTAGGAGGGTCTGAAGCTTTCTTT. As protein: CASSLLGGSEAFF. The chain has TRBV27 and TRBJ1-1, with no clear D. Germline V gives CDR1 MNHEY, CDR2 SMNVEV (reference sequence). V was cut by 1 base and J by 6 bases, with 9 bases left in between. This CDR3 region has 13 residues.

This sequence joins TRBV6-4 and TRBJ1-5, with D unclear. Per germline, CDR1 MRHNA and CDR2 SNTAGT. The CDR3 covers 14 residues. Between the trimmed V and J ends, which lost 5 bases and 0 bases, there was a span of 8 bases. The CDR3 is CASSPDGSNQPQHF. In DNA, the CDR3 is TGTGCCAGCAGTCCGGACGGTAGCAATCAGCCCCAGCATTTT.

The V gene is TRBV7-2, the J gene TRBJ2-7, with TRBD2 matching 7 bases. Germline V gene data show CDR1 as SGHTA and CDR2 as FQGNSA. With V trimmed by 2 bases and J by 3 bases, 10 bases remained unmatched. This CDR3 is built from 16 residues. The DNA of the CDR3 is TGTGCCAGCAGCTTACAGGCGGGAGCCCTTTTCTACGAGCAGTACTTC. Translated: CASSLQAGALFYEQYF.

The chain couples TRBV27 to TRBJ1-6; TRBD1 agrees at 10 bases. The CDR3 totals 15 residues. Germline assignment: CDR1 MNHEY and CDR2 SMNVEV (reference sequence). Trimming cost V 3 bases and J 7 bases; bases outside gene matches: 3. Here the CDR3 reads CASSFRGQGNSPLHF. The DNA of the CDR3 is TGTGCCAGCAGTTTTAGGGGACAGGGGAATTCACCCCTCCACTTT.

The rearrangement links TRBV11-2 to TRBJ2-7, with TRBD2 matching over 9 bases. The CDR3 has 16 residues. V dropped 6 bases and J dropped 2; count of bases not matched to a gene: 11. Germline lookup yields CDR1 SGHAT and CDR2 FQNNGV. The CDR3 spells CASSILREGRTYEQYF. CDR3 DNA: TGTGCCAGCAGTATTCTGCGGGAGGGCCGGACCTACGAGCAGTACTTC. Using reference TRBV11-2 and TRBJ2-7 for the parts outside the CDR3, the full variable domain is EAGVAQSPRYKIIEKRQSVAFWCNPISGHATLYWYQQILGQGPKLLIQFQNNGVVDDSQLPKDRFSAERLKGVDSTLKIQPAKLEDSAVYLCASSILREGRTYEQYFGPGTRLTVT.

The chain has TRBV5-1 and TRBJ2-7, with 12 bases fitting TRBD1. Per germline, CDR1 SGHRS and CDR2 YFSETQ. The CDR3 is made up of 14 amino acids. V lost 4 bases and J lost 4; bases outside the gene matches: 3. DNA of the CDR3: TGCGCCAGCAGCGGGGGACAGGGGGCGTACGAGCAGTACTTC. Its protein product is CASSGGQGAYEQYF.

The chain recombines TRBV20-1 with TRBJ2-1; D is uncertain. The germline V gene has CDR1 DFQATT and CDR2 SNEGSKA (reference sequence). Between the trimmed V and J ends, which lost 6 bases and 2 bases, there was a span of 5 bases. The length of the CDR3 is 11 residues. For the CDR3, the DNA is TGCAGTGCATCGGCCTACAATGAGCAGTTCTTC. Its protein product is CSASAYNEQFF.

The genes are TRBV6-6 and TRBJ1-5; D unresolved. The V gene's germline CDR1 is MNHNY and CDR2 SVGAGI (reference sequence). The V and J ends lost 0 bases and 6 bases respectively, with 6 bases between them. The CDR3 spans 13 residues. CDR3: CASSYSRSQPQHF. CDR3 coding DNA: TGTGCCAGCAGTTACTCGAGATCTCAGCCCCAGCATTTT.

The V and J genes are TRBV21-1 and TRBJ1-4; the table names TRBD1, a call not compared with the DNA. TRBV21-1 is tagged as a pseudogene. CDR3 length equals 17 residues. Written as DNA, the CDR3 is TGTGCCAGCAGCAAAGGAAGGGGGACGTCAACTAATGAAAAACTGTTTTTT. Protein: CASSKGRGTSTNEKLFF.

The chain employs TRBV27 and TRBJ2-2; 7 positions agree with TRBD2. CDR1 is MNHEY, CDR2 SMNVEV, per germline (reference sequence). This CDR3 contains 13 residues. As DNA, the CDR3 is TGTGCAACTGGGAGGGTGAACACCGGGGAGCTGTTTTTT. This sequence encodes CATGRVNTGELFF.

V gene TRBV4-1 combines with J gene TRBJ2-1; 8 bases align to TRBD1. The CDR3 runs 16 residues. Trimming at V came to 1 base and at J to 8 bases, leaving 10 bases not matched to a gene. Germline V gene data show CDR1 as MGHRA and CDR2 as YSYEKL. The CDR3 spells CASSQVGRGPQDEQFF. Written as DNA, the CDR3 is TGCGCCAGCAGCCAAGTCGGCAGGGGGCCGCAAGATGAGCAGTTCTTC.

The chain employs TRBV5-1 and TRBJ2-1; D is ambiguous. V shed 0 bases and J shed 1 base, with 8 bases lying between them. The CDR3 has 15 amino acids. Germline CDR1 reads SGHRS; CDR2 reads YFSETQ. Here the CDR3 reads CASSLDGGSYNEQFF. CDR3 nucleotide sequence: TGCGCCAGCAGCTTGGATGGCGGTTCCTACAATGAGCAGTTCTTC.